This TCR beta chain came from a study of control samples from healthy donors and cancer patients. Germline CDR1 reads SGHTS; CDR2 reads YDEGEE. The CDR3 extends over 14 amino acids. V lost 0 bases to trimming and J lost 5 bases, with 9 bases between them. Assay: immunoSEQ multiplex PCR; the TCRdb copy retains only in-frame clones and omits some. The sample consists of about 130,000 clones, around 92% of them appearing once. The sequenced sample was PBMCs. This sequence was found in an elderly man with head and neck cancer. The rearrangement uses TRBV5-8 and TRBJ1-5; unclear D gene. Here the CDR3 reads CASSLGLFDQPQHF. DNA of the CDR3: TGTGCCAGCAGCTTGGGGTTGTTTGATCAGCCCCAGCATTTT.